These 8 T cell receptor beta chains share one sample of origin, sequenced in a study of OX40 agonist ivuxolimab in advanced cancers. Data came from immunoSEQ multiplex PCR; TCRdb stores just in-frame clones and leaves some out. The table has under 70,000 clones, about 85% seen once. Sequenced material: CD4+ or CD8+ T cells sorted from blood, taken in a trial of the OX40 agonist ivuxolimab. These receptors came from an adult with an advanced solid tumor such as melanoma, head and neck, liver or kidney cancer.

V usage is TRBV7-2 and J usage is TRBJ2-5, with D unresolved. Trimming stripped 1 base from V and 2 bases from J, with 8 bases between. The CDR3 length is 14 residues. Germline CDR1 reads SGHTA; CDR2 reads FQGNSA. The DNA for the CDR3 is TGTGCCAGCAGCTTAGACAGCCGGCAAGAGACCCAGTACTTC. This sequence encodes CASSLDSRQETQYF. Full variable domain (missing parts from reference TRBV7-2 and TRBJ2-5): GAGVSQSPSNKVTEKGKDVELRCDPISGHTALYWYRQSLGQGLEFLIYFQGNSAPDKSGLPSDRFSAERTGGSVSTLTIQRTQQEDSAVYLCASSLDSRQETQYFGPGTRLLVL.

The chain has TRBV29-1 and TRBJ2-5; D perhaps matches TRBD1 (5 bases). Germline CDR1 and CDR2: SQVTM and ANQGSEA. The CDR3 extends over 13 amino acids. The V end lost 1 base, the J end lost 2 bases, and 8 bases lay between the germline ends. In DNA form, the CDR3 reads TGCAGCGTTGAAGGGCAGGGACAAGAGACCCAGTACTTC. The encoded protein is CSVEGQGQETQYF.

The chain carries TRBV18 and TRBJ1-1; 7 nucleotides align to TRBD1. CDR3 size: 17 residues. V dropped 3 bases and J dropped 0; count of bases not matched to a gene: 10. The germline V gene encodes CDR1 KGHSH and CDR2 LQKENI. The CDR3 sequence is CASSPRTGLSMNTEAFF. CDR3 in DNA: TGTGCCAGCTCACCCCGGACAGGCCTCTCAATGAACACTGAAGCTTTCTTT.

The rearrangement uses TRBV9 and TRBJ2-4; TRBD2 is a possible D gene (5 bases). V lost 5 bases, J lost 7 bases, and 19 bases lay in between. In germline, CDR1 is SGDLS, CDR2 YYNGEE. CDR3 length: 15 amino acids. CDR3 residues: CASSSGWRERNIQYF. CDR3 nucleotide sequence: TGTGCCAGCAGTAGTGGGTGGAGAGAGCGGAACATTCAGTACTTC.

CDR3 sequence reads: CASSESGGYEQYF. CDR3 nucleotide sequence: TGCGCCAGCAGTGAGTCTGGGGGATACGAGCAGTACTTC. The rearrangement uses TRBV10-1 and TRBJ2-7, with D perhaps given as TRBD1 or TRBD2 (5 bases each). CDR3 length: 13 amino acids. Germline V lookup: CDR1 WNHNN, CDR2 SYGVQD (reference sequence). The V gene lost 0 bases and the J gene lost 4 bases, with 7 bases spanning the gap.

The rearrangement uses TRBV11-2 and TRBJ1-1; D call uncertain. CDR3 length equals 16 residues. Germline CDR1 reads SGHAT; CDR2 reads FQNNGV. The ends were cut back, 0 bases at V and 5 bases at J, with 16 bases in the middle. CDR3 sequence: CASSLDFGVEETEAFF. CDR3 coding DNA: TGTGCCAGCAGCTTAGATTTCGGGGTAGAGGAGACTGAAGCTTTCTTT.

Here the CDR3 DNA reads TGTGCCAGCAGCTTCGGTAGGGTCGAGGACGAGCAGTACTTC. Protein: CASSFGRVEDEQYF. The chain is built from TRBV5-6 and TRBJ2-7; D is undetermined. With 2 bases removed from V and 5 bases from J, the gap between germline ends came to 14 bases. The CDR3 consists of 14 residues. Looked up from germline, CDR1 is SGHDT and CDR2 is YYEEEE. The full variable domain, in which reference TRBV5-6 and TRBJ2-7 provide the parts outside the CDR3, is DAGVTQSPTHLIKTRGQQVTLRCSPKSGHDTVSWYQQALGQGPQFIFQYYEEEERQRGNFPDRFSGHQFPNYSSELNVNALLLGDSALYLCASSFGRVEDEQYFGPGTRLTVT.

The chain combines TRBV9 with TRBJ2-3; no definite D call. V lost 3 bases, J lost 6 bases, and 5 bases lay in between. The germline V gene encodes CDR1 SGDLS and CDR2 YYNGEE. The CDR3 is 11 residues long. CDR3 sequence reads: CASSGSDTQYF. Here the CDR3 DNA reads TGTGCCAGCAGCGGCTCGGATACGCAGTATTTT.